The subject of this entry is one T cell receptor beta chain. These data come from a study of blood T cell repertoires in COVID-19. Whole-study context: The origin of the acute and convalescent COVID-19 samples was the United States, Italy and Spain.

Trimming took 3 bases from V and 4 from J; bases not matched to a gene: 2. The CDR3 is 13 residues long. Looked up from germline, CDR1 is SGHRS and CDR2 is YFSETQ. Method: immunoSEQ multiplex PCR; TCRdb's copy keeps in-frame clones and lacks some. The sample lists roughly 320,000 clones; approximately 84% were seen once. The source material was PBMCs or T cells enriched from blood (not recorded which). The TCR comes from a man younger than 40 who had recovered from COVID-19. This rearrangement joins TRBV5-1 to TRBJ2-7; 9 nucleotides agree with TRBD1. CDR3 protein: CASSWGQGYEQYF. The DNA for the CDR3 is TGCGCCAGCAGCTGGGGACAGGGTTACGAGCAGTACTTC.